This TCR beta chain was recorded in a study of long-term antiretroviral therapy in people with HIV. The CDR3 extends over 17 amino acids. V was clipped by 3 bases and J by 0 bases, with 17 bases between them. CDR1 and CDR2 from the germline V gene are KGHSH and LQKENI. There were no participants with HIV treated outside the United States. A word on this clone: Antigen specificity is unknown.

Overall study findings and caveats: The study found narrower CDR3 length ranges in HIV repertoires than in controls.

The run of the v3.0 immunoSEQ assay was at survey level. Sequencing was performed with immunoSEQ multiplex PCR; in TCRdb, only in-frame clones are kept and a portion is missing. Among approximately 22,000 clones listed, 70% to 90% were seen once. Sequenced material: unsorted PBMCs, taken 1.3 years after starting antiretroviral therapy. The V and J genes are TRBV18 and TRBJ1-1; D not certain. This receptor was identified in a man in his 60s with HIV. In DNA form, the CDR3 reads TGTGCCAGCTCACCGCGTCCGGTCATTGAGGTGAACACTGAAGCTTTCTTT. It encodes CASSPRPVIEVNTEAFF.